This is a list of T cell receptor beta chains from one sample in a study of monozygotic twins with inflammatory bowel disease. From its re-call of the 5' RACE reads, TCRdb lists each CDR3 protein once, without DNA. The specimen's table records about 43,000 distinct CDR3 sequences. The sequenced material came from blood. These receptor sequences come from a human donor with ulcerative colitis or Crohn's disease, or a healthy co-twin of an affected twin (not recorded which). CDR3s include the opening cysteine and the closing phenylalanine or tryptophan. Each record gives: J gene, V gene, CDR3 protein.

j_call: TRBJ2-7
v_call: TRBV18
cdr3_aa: CASSPQGASYEQYF

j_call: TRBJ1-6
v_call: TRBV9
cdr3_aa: CASSRQRRATYNSPLHF

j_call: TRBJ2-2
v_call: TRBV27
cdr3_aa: CASSPWGSGAGELFF

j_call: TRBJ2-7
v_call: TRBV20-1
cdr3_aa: CSAPEGGLYEQYF

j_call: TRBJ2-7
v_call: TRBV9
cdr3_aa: CATSTGAKKEQYF

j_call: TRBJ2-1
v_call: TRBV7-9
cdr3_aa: CASSSERGGPYNEQFF

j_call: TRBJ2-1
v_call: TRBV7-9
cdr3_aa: CASISGDYNEQFF

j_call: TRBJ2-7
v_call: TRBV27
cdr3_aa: CASSLSTAQTYEQYF

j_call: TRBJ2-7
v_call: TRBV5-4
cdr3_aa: CASSLDPPGEQYF

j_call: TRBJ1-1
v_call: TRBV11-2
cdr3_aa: CASSRIQGPNTEAFF

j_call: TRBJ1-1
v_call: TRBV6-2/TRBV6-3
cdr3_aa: CASSRAGTGTFF

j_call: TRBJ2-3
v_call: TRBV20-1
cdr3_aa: CSTLTSGSVGTDTQYF

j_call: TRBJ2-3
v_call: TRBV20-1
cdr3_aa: CSARVGVKTDTQYF

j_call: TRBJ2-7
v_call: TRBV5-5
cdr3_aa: CASSLEQAGSYEQYF

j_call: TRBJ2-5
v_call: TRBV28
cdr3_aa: CASGRNTPETQYF

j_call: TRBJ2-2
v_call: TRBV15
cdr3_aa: CATSREVQNTGELFF

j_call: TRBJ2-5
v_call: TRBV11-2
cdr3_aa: CASSSISEEQETQYF

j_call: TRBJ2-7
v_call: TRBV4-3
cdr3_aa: CASSQDTTGVSYEQYF

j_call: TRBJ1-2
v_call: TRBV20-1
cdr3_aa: CSAGTDSVYGYTF

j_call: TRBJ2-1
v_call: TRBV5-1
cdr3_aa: CASSSSGTENNEQFF

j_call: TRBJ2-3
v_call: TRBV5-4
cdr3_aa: CASSLGVMTDTQYF

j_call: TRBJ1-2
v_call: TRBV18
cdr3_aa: CASSPGDRGTLGYTF

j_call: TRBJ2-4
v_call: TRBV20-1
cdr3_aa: CSARDRTSGGQGAKNIQYF

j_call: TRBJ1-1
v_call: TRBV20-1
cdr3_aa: CSALGGVLNTEAFF